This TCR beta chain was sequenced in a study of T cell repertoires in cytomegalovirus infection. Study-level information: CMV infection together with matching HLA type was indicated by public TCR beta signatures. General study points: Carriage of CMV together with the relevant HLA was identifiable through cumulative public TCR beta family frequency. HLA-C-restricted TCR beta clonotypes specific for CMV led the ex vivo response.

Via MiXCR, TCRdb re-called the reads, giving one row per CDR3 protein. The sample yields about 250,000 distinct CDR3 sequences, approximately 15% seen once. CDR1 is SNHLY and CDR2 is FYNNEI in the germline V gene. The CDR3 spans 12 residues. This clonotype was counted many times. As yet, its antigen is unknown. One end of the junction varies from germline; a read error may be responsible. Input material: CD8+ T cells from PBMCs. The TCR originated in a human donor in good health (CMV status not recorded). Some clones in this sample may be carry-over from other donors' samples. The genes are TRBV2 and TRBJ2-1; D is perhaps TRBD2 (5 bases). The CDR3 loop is CASSESRTRSPF. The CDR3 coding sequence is TGTGCCAGCAGTGAATCGAGGACTCGCTCCCCCTTC.